A single sample is the source of the 7 T cell receptor beta chains below, sequenced in a study of regulatory T cells in long-lasting Graves disease. Arm-PCR of CDR3 regions with iRepertoire HTBI primers generated TCR beta libraries. TCRdb reanalysed the multiplex PCR reads using MiXCR and keeps one entry per CDR3 protein. Of 300,000 to 400,000 distinct CDR3 sequences listed, around 15% were seen once; the top ten hold 25% to 30%. Sample time point: newly diagnosed GD, antithyroid drugs for less than 3 months. The TCR library used RNA extracted from PBMCs. The sample also formed part of further work on T cells in Graves' hyperthyroidism and ophthalmopathy.

The specimen was peripheral blood mononuclear cells (PBMCs), collected at new diagnosis, from a patient treated with antithyroid drugs. These receptors were collected from a man aged 35 to 55 with Graves disease.

This clonotype has at least ten counts. This rearrangement joins TRBV28 to TRBJ1-1; D is possibly TRBD1 (5 bases). The CDR3 spans 12 residues. Germline CDR1 and CDR2: MDHEN and SYDVKM. V was trimmed by 6 bases and J by 5 bases, leaving 10 bases between them. CDR3 in amino acids: CASRVGGTEAFF. DNA for the CDR3: TGTGCCAGCAGAGTGGGGGGGACTGAAGCTTTCTTT.

This clonotype was observed a handful of times. This chain uses TRBV6-9 with TRBJ2-6; D may correspond to TRBD1 or TRBD2 (5 bases each). The CDR3 covers 15 residues. Trimming shortened V by 2 bases and J by 7 bases, and 12 bases separated the two germline ends. Germline CDR1 MNHGY, CDR2 SVAAGI. The CDR3 DNA sequence: TGTGCCAGCAGTTATGAGGGGACCGGTGCCAACGTCCTGACTTTC. This codes for CASSYEGTGANVLTF.

This clonotype was seen more than once but under ten times. The DNA of the CDR3 is TGTGCCAGCAGTCCCGTGGGCAGGGTTCGGGAAAAACTGTTTTTT. Amino acids: CASSPVGRVREKLFF. The genes are TRBV28 and TRBJ1-4; D might be TRBD1 (5 bases). The CDR3 has 15 residues. Germline CDR1 is MDHEN and CDR2 is SYDVKM. V was shortened by 5 bases and J by 8 bases, with 18 bases between the two germline ends.

As for this clonotype: Relative to the germline gene, one junction end is altered; a read error may explain this. The V and J genes are TRBV4-1 and TRBJ1-6; 7 bases fit TRBD1. The CDR3 extends over 16 amino acids. CDR1 and CDR2 from the germline V gene are MGHRA and YSYEKL. In DNA, the CDR3 is TGCGCCAGCAGCTTGAGACAGGGCTCCGATAATTCACCCCTCCACTTT. It is translated as CASSLRQGSDNSPLHF.

This clonotype was seen a handful of times. This sequence joins TRBV5-6 and TRBJ1-1, with D unclear. CDR1 is SGHDT and CDR2 is YYEEEE in the germline V gene. V was clipped by 0 bases and J by 7 bases, with 10 bases between them. This CDR3 is built from 13 residues. The chain's CDR3 is CASSLGSQNEAFF. The DNA of the CDR3 is TGTGCCAGCAGCTTGGGGTCCCAGAATGAAGCTTTCTTT.

Details on this clonotype: One end of the junction varies from germline; a read error may be responsible. The J gene is TRBJ1-3, the V gene TRBV5-1; no clear D gene. The CDR3 totals 15 residues. CDR1 is SGHRS and CDR2 is YFSETQ in the germline V gene. The CDR3 reads CANSISFASGNTIYF. DNA for the CDR3: TGCGCCAACAGCATTTCGTTCGCCTCTGGAAACACCATATATTTT.

This clonotype came up many times. The rearrangement joins TRBV2 to TRBJ1-1; D gene ambiguous. Germline lookup yields CDR1 SNHLY and CDR2 FYNNEI. Deletions cut 6 bases from V and 1 base from J, with 9 bases between. The CDR3 has 13 amino acids. CDR3 loop: CASSLRQNTEAFF. CDR3 nucleotides: TGTGCCAGCAGCTTAAGACAGAACACTGAAGCTTTCTTT.